A single sample is the source of the 4 T cell receptor beta chains below, sequenced in a study of T cells expressing NK-cell markers. TCRdb re-called the 5' RACE reads, yielding one record per CDR3 amino acid sequence without DNA. Recorded for this sample: 300,000 to 500,000 distinct CDR3 sequences. What was sequenced was blood T cells: a sorted CD56 or NKG2C T cell subset, CD4+ or CD8+ T cells, or bulk PBMC T cells (not recorded which). The receptors derive from a woman aged 50 to 60 in good health.

The rearrangement links TRBV24-1 to TRBJ2-3. CDR1 and CDR2 from the germline V gene are KGHDR and SFDVKD. There are 11 residues in the CDR3. CDR3 protein: CATSVADTQYF.

The V and J genes are TRBV4-1 and TRBJ2-7. The CDR3 is 15 residues long. Germline CDR1 is MGHRA and CDR2 is YSYEKL. This CDR3 is CASSQEARSSYEQYF.

The V gene is TRBV7-8, the J gene TRBJ2-1; the D call of TRBD1 rests on TCRdb alone, since no DNA is present to check it. Germline assignment: CDR1 SGHVS and CDR2 FQNEAQ. The length of the CDR3 is 17 residues. CDR3 in amino acids: CASRSAVRGSLGNEQFF.

The chain is built from TRBV11-3 and TRBJ1-2. The CDR3 totals 15 residues. Germline V CDR1 and CDR2: SGHNT, YENEEA. CDR3 sequence reads: CASSFDFQATGGYTF.